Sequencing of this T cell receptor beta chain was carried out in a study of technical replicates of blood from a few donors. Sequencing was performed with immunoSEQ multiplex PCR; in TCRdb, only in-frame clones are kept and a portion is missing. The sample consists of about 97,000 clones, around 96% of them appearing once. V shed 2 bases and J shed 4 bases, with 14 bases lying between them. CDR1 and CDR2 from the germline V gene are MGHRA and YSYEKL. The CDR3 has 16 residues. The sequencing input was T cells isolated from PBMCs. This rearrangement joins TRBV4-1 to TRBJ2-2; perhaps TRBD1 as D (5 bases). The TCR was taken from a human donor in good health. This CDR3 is CASSQRQHPSTGELFF. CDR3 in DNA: TGCGCCAGCAGCCAACGACAGCATCCTAGCACCGGGGAGCTGTTTTTT.